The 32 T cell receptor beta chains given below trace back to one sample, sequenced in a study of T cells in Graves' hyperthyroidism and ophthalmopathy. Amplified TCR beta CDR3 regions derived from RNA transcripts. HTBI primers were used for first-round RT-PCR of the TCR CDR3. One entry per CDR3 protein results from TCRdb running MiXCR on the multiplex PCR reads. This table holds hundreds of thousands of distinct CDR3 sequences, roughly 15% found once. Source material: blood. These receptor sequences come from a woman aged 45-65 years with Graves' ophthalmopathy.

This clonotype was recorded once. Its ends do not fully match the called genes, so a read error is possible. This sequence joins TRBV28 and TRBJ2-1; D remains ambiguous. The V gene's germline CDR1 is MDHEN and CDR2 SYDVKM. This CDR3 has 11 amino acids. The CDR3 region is CASSSYNERFF. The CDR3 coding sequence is TGTGCCAGCAGTTCCTACAATGAGCGGTTCTTC.

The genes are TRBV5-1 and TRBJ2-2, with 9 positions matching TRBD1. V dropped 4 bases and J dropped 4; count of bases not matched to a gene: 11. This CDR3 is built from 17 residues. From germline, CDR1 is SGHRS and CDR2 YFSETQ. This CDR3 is CASSQPGQGRVTGELFF. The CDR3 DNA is TGCGCCAGCAGCCAACCGGGACAGGGCCGGGTCACCGGGGAGCTGTTTTTT. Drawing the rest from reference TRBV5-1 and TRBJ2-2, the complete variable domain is KAGVTQTPRYLIKTRGQQVTLSCSPISGHRSVSWYQQTPGQGLQFLFEYFSETQRNKGNFPGRFSGRQFSNSRSEMNVSTLELGDSALYLCASSQPGQGRVTGELFFGEGSRLTVL.

The CDR3 loop is CASRQAGTGGRNQPQHF. As DNA, the CDR3 is TGTGCCAGCAGACAAGCGGGGACAGGGGGTCGCAATCAGCCCCAGCATTTT. The rearrangement uses TRBV6-2 or TRBV6-3 and TRBJ1-5; 11 bases are shared with TRBD1. J lost 2 bases, V lost 6 bases, and 9 bases had no gene match. This CDR3 is 17 amino acids long. In germline, CDR1 is MNHEY, CDR2 SVGEGT.

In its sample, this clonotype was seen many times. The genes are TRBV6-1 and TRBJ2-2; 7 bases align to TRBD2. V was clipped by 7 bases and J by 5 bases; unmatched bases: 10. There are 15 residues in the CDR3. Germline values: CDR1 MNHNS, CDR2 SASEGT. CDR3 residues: CASNPKGRGTGELFF. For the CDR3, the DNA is TGTGCCAGCAACCCAAAGGGGAGGGGAACCGGGGAGCTGTTTTTT.

Here the CDR3 DNA reads TGCGCCAGCAGCCAAGATCCGGCGCCAATGGGCAATGAGCAGTTCTTC. Its translation: CASSQDPAPMGNEQFF. The chain joins TRBV4-3 to TRBJ2-1; no firm D call. Between the trimmed V and J ends, which lost 0 bases and 6 bases, there was a span of 15 bases. CDR3 length: 16 residues. CDR1 and CDR2 from the germline V gene are LGHNA and YSLEER.

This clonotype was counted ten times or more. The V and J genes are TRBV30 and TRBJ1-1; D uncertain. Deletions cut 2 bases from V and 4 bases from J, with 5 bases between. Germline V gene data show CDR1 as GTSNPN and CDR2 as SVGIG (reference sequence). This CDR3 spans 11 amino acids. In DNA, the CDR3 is TGTGCCTGGAGTCTGTTCACTGAAGCTTTCTTT. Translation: CAWSLFTEAFF.

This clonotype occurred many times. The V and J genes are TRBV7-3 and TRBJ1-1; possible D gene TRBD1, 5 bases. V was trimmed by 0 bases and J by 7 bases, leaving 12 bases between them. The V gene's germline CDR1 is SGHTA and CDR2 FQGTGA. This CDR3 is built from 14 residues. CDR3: CASSLTQDNHEAFF. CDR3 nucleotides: TGTGCCAGCAGCTTAACCCAGGACAACCATGAAGCTTTCTTT.

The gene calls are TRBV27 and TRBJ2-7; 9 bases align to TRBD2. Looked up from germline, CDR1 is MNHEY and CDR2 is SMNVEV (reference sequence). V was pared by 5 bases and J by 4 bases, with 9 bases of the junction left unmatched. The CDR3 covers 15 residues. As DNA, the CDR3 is TGTGCCAGCAGTCTGACTACTAGCGGGTTTTACGAGCAGTACTTC. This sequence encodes CASSLTTSGFYEQYF.

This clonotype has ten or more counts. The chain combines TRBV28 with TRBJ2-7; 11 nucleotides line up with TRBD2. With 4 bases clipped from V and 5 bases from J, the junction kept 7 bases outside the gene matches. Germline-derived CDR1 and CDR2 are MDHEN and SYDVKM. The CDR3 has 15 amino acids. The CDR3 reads CASSSIAGGRHEQYF. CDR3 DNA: TGTGCCAGCAGTTCAATAGCGGGAGGGCGCCACGAGCAGTACTTC.

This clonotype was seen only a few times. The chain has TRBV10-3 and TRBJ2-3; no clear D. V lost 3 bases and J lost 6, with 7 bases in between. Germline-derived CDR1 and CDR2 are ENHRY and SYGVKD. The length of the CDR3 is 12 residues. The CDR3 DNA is TGTGCCATCAGTGATTTTGAGGATACGCAGTATTTT. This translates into CAISDFEDTQYF.

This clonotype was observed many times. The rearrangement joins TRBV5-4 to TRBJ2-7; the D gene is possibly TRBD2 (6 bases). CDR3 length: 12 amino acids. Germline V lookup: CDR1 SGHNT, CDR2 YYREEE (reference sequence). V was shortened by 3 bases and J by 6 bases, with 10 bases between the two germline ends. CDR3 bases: TGTGCCAGCAGCTGGGACTCCGTCGAGCAGTACTTC. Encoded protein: CASSWDSVEQYF. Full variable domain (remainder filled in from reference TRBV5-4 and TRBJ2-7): ETGVTQSPTHLIKTRGQQVTLRCSSQSGHNTVSWYQQALGQGPQFIFQYYREEENGRGNFPPRFSGLQFPNYSSELNVNALELDDSALYLCASSWDSVEQYFGPGTRLTVT.

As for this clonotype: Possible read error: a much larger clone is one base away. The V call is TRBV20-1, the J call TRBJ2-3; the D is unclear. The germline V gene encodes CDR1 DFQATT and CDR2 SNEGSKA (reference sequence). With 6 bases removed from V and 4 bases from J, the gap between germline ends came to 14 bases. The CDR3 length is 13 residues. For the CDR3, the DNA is TGCAGTGCAACCAGTCCTTCCGCAGATACGCAGTATTTT. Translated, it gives CSATSPSADTQYF.

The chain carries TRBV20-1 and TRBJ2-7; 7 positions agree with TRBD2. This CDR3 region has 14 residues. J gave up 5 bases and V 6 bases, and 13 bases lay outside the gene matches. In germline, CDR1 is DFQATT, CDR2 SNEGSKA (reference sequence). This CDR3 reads CSARHPRAGDEQYF. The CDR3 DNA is TGCAGTGCCCGACATCCCCGGGCGGGAGACGAGCAGTACTTC.

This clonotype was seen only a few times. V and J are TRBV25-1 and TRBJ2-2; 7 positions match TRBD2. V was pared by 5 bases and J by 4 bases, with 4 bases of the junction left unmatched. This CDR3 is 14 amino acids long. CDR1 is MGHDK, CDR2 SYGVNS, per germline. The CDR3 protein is CASSRGLTTGELFF. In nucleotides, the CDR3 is TGTGCCAGCAGTAGGGGACTAACCACCGGGGAGCTGTTTTTT.

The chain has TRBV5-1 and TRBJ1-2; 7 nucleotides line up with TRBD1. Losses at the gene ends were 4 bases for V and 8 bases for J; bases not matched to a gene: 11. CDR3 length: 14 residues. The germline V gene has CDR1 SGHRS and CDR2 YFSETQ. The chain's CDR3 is CASSPGQSFNGYTF. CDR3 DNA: TGCGCCAGCAGCCCGGGACAGAGCTTTAACGGCTACACCTTC.

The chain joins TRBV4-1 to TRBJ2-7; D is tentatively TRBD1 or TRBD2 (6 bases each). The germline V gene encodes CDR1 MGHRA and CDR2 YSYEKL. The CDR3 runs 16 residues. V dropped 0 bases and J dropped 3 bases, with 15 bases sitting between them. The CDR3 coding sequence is TGCGCCAGCAGCCAAGAAGGGGGGTGGAGTCGCTACGAGCAGTACTTC. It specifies CASSQEGGWSRYEQYF.

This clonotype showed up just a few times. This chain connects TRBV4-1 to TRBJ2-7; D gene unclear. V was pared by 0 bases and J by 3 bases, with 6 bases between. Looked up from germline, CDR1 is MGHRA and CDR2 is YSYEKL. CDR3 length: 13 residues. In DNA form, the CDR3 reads TGCGCCAGCAGCCAAGAATTTGTCTACGAGCAGTACTTC. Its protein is CASSQEFVYEQYF.

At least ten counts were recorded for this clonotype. The CDR3 reads CASQAGGMSSYNEQFF. In nucleotides, the CDR3 is TGTGCCAGCCAGGCGGGAGGGATGAGCTCCTACAATGAGCAGTTCTTC. The chain is built from TRBV3-1 and TRBJ2-1; 9 bases match TRBD2. With V trimmed by 8 bases and J by 0 bases, 8 bases remained unmatched. Germline lookup yields CDR1 LGHDT and CDR2 YNNKEL (reference sequence). The length of the CDR3 is 16 residues.

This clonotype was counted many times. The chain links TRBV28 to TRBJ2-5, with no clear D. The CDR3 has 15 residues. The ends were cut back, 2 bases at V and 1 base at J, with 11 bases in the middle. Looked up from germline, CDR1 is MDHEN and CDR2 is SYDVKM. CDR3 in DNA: TGTGCCAGCAGTTTACTTCGTCGACCCCAAGAGACCCAGTACTTC. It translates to CASSLLRRPQETQYF.

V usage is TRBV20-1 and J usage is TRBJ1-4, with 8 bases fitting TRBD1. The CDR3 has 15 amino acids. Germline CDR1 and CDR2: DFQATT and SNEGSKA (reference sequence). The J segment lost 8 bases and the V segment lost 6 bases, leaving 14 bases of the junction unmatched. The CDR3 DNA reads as TGCAGTGCAGGGGACAGGAACACGGGATCCGAAAAACTGTTTTTT. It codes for CSAGDRNTGSEKLFF.

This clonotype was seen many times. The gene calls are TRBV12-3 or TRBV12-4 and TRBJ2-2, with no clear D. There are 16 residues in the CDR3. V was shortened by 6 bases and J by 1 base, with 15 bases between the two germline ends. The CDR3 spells CASSADRRLNTGELFF. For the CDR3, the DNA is TGTGCCAGCAGCGCCGACCGACGATTGAACACCGGGGAGCTGTTTTTT.

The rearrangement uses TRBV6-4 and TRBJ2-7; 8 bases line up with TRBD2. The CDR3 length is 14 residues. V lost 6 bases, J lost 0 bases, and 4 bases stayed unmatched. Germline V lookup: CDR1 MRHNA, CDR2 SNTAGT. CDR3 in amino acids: CASRRAGASYEQYF. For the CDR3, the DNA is TGTGCCAGCAGACGAGCGGGAGCCTCCTACGAGCAGTACTTC.

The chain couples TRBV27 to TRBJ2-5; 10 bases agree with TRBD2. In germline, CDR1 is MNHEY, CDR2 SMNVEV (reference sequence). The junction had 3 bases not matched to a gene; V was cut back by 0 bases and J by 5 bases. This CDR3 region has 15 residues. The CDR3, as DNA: TGTGCCAGCAGTTTATCGCCTAGCGGGAGTGAGACCCAGTACTTC. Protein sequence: CASSLSPSGSETQYF.

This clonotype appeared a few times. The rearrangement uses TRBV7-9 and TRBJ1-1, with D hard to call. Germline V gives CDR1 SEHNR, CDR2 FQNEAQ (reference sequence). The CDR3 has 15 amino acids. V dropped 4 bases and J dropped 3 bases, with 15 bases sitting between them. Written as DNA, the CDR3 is TGTGCCAGCAGCTACTCAGGTCGAGCTGACACTGAAGCTTTCTTT. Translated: CASSYSGRADTEAFF.

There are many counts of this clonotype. This chain's CDR3 is CATSRDFGRNYEQYF. CDR3 nucleotide sequence: TGTGCCACCAGCAGAGATTTTGGGAGAAACTACGAGCAGTACTTC. This rearrangement joins TRBV15 to TRBJ2-7, with a weak D call TRBD2 (5 bases). V was shortened by 0 bases and J by 3 bases, with 12 bases between the two germline ends. This CDR3 is built from 15 residues. Germline values: CDR1 LNHNV, CDR2 YYDKDF (reference sequence).

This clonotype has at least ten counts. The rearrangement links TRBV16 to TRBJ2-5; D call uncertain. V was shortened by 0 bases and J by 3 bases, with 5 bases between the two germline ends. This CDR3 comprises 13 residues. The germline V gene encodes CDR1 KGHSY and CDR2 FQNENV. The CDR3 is CASSQSGEETQYF. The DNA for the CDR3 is TGTGCCAGCAGCCAATCGGGTGAAGAGACCCAGTACTTC.

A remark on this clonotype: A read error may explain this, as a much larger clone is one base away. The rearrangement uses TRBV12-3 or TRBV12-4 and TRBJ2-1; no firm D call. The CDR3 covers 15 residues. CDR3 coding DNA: TGTGCCAGCAGCGTAGAGCGCCTATCCTACAATGAGCAGCTCTTC. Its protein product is CASSVERLSYNEQLF.

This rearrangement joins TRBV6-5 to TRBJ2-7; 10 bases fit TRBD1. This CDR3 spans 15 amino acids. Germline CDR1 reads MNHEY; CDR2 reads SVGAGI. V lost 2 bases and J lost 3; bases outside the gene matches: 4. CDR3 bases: TGTGCCAGCAGTTACGGGACAGGGGATCGCTACGAGCAGTACTTC. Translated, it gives CASSYGTGDRYEQYF.

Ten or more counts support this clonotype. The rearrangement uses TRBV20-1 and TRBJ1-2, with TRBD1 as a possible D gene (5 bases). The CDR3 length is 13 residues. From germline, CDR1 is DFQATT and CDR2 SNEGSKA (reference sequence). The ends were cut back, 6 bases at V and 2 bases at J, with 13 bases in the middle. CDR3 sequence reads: CSAPTVSNYGYTF. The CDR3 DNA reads TGCAGTGCACCGACAGTTTCCAACTATGGCTACACCTTC.

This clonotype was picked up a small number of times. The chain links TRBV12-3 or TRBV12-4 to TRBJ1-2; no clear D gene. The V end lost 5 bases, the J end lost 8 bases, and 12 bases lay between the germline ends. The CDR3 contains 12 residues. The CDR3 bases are TGTGCCAGCAGTATTGGACCTAGGGGCTACACCTTC. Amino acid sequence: CASSIGPRGYTF.

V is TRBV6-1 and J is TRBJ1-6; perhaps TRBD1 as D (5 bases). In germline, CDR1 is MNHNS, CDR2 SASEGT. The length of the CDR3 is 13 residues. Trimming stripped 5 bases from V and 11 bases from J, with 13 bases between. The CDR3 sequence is CASSFRAEAPLHF. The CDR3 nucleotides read TGTGCCAGCAGTTTCAGGGCTGAGGCACCCCTCCACTTT.

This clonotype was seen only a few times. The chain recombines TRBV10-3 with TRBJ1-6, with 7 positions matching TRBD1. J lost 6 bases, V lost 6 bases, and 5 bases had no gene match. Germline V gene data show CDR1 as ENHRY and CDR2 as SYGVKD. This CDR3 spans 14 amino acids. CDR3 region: CAISTGTANSPLHF. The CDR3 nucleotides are TGTGCCATCAGCACCGGGACAGCTAATTCACCCCTCCACTTT.